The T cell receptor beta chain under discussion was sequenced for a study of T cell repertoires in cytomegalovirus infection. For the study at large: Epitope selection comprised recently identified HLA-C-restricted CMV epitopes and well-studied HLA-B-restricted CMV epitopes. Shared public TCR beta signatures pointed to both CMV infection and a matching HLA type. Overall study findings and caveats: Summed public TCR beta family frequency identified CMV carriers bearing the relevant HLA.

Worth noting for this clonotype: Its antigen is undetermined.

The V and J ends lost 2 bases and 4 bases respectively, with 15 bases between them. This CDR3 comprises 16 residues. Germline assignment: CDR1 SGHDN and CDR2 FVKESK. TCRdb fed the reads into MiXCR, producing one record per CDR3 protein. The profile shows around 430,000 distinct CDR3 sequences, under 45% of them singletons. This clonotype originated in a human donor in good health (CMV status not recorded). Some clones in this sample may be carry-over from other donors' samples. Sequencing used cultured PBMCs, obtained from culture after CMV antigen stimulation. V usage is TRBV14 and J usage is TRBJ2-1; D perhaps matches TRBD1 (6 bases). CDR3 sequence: CASSQFGTLKYNEQFF. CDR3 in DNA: TGTGCCAGCAGCCAATTCGGGACACTTAAGTACAATGAGCAGTTCTTC.